This T cell receptor (beta chain) was documented in a study of beta chain features in type 1 diabetes. The wider study: All of the samples together had more than 95 million sorted cells examined.

Study results and limitations: The VDJ junctions of type 1 diabetes patients carried fewer insertions and more deletions.

The V end lost 4 bases, the J end lost 1 base, and 10 bases lay between the germline ends. Germline V CDR1 and CDR2: LGHNA, YNFKEQ. The CDR3 loop spans 15 amino acids. The study reverse transcribed the entire isolated RNA, so it sequenced expressed TCRB transcripts. Here immunoSEQ multiplex PCR was the method, and the copy in TCRdb shows in-frame clones only, minus some. Counted here are hundreds of thousands of clones, roughly 31% occurring once; the ten biggest clones make up more than 0.055%. This clone was observed a few times. Its antigen remains unidentified. The single heparinised draw taken from each donor contained roughly 110 mL of blood on average. Via CD45RO/CCR7/CD25/CD127/CD95/CD27, cells of the CD4+ naive, central memory, regulatory and stem cell-like memory subsets were sorted.

The rearrangement joins TRBV4-2 to TRBJ2-2; tentative D call: TRBD1 (5 bases). This clonotype originated in a man younger than 35 in good health. Sequencing used naive CD4+ T cells from blood. This CDR3 is CASSLQGRNTGELFF. The CDR3 DNA reads as TGTGCCAGCAGCCTTCAGGGTAGGAACACCGGGGAGCTGTTTTTT.